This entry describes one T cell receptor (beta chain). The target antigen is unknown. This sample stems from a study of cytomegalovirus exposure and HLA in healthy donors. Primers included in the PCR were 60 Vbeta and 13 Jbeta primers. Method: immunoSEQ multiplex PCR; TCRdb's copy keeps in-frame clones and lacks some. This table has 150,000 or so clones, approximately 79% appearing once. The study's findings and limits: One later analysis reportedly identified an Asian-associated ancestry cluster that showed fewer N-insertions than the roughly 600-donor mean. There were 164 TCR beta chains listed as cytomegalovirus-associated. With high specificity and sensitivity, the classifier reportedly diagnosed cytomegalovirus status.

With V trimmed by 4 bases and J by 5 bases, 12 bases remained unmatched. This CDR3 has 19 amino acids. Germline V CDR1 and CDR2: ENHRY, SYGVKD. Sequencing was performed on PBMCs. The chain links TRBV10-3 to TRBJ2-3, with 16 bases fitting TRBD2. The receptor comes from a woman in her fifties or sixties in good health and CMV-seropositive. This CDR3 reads CAISATVGTSGGAGDTQYF. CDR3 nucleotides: TGTGCCATCAGTGCCACGGTCGGGACTAGCGGGGGGGCCGGAGATACGCAGTATTTT.